What follows is one TCR beta chain and its context. Its antigen is currently unknown. The data were obtained in a study of siplizumab effects on memory and regulatory T cells. Study-wide findings and caveats: In roughly 80-97% of proliferating CD4+ or CD8+ clones, a naive or memory phenotype could not be assigned. Memory T cells appeared less diverse than naive cells, which seemed to contribute substantially to alloresponse. Siplizumab produced a significant drop in alloreactive sequences attributable to unstimulated CD4+ memory cells.

The study assayed some 100,000 TCR templates per sample. Sequencing used immunoSEQ multiplex PCR; TCRdb keeps in-frame clones, though not all of them. The sample lists some 100,000 clones; 91% were seen once. Sequenced input: CD4+ T cells sorted from blood. This clonotype was sampled from a human donor in good health. Some clones in this sample may be carry-over from other donors' samples.

For the CDR3, the DNA is TGTGCCAGCAGCTTGTTGCGGGAGGGCCTTGGAGATACGCAGTATTTT. It specifies CASSLLREGLGDTQYF. The chain employs TRBV5-4 and TRBJ2-3; 9 bases align to TRBD2. J lost 5 bases, V lost 1 base, and 8 bases had no gene match. The length of the CDR3 is 16 residues. Germline CDR1 reads SGHNT; CDR2 reads YYREEE (reference sequence).